This paragraph reports one TCR beta chain. The sample comes from a study of blood T cell repertoires in COVID-19. As for the study in general: Acute-phase and convalescent COVID-19 samples originated in the United States, Italy and Spain. The analysed material was cDNA or gDNA that came from T cells, B-cell-depleted T cells, or PBMCs.

Study processing details: It was from reference gene primer amplification that nucleated cell counts were estimated. The data were produced by immunoSEQ multiplex PCR, yet TCRdb's version contains in-frame clones alone and is incomplete. V and J calls and clone size are those listed in that table; D and trimming were worked out from the DNA. The repertoire holds about 200,000 clones, with roughly 84% as singletons. Germline lookup yields CDR1 MRHNA and CDR2 SNTAGT. The CDR3 runs 12 residues. Between the trimmed V and J ends, which lost 2 bases and 4 bases, there was a span of 3 bases. The sequenced material came from peripheral blood. This chain links TRBV6-4 with TRBJ2-1; D is ambiguous. The sequence derives from a person aged 65 to 79 with COVID-19, enrolled during active disease. The CDR3 here is CASSDLYNEQFF. The DNA for the CDR3 is TGTGCCAGCAGTGACCTTTACAATGAGCAGTTCTTC.